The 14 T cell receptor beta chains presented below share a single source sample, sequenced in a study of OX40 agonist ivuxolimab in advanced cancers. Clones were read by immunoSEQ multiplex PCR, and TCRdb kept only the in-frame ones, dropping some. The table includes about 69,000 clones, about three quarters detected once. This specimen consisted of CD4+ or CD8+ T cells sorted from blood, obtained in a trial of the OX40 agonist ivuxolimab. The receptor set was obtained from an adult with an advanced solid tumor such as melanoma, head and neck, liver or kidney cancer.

The CDR3 region has the DNA TGCGCCAGCAGCTCGACACCTTCCACTACCTCAGGGGTTACGCAGTATTTT. Amino acid sequence: CASSSTPSTTSGVTQYF. The V call is TRBV5-1, the J call TRBJ2-3, with D perhaps TRBD1 (6 bases). Germline V gives CDR1 SGHRS, CDR2 YFSETQ. The CDR3 extends over 17 amino acids. V was pared by 3 bases and J by 8 bases, with 25 bases between.

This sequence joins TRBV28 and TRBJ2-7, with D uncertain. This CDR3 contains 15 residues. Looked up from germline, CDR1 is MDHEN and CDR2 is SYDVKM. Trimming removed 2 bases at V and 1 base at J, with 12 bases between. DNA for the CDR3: TGTGCCAGCAGTTTAGAATCCATCGGGTCCTACGAGCAGTACTTC. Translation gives CASSLESIGSYEQYF.

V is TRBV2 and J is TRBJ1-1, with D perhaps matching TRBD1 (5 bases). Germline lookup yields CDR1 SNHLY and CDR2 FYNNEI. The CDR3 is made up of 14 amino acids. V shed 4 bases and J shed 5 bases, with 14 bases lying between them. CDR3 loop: CASSAARDGTEAFF. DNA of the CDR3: TGTGCCAGCAGTGCAGCCAGGGATGGGACTGAAGCTTTCTTT.

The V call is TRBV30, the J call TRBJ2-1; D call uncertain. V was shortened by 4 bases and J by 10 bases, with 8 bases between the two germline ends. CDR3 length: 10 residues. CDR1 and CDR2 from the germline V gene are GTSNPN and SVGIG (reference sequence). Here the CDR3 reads CAWNSPEQFF. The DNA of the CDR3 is TGTGCCTGGAATTCCCCGGAGCAGTTCTTC.

CDR3 nucleotides: TGTGCCAGCAGCCCCCTAGGGGTTACGGAAAAACTGTTTTTT. It translates to CASSPLGVTEKLFF. The chain combines TRBV6-6 with TRBJ1-4; tentative D call: TRBD1 (5 bases). The CDR3 extends over 14 amino acids. The germline V gene has CDR1 MNHNY and CDR2 SVGAGI (reference sequence). V was trimmed by 6 bases and J by 8 bases, leaving 16 bases between them.

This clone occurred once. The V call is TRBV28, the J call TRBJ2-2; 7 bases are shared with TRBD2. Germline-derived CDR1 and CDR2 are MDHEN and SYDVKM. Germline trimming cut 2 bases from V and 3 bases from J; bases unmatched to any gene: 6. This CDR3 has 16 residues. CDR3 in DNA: TGTGCCAGCAGTTTAGGACGTGGGGGGGACACCGGGGAGCTGTTTTTT. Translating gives CASSLGRGGDTGELFF.

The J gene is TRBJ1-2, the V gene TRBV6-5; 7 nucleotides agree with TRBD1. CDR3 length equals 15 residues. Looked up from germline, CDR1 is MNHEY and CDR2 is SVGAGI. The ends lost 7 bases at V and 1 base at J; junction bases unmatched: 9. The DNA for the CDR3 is TGTGCCAGCAAACTGGGACAGCTACTTAACTATGGCTACACCTTC. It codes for CASKLGQLLNYGYTF.

The CDR3 sequence: CASSPEVTQYF. CDR3 in DNA: TGTGCCAGCTCACCCGAGGTAACGCAGTATTTT. V is TRBV18 and J is TRBJ2-3; no definite D call. Germline CDR1 reads KGHSH; CDR2 reads LQKENI. The CDR3 runs 11 residues. Trimming left V 3 bases short and J 9 bases short, with 7 bases between.

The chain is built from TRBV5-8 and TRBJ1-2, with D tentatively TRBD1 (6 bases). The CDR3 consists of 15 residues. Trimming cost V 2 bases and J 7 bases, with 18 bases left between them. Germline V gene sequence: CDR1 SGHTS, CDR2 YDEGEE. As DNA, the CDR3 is TGTGCCAGCAGCTTAGGGACAAGGGGGACCGGTGGCTACACCTTC. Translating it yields CASSLGTRGTGGYTF.

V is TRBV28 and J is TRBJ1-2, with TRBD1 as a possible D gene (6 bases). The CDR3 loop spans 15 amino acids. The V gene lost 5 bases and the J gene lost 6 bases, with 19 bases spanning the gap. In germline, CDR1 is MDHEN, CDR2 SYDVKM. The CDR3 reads CASSGSTGYSDGYTF. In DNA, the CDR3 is TGTGCCAGCAGTGGATCGACAGGTTATTCTGATGGCTACACCTTC.

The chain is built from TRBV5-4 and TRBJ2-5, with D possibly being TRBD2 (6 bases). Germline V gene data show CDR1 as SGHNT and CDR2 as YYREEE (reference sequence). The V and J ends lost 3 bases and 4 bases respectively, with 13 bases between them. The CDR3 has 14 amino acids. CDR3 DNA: TGTGCCAGCAGCTCCTCCGGGACTGTAGAGACCCAGTACTTC. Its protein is CASSSSGTVETQYF.

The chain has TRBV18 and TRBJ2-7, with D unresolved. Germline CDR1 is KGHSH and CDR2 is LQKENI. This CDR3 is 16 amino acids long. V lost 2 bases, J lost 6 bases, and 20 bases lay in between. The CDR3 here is CASSPEVRETPGEQYF. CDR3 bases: TGTGCCAGCTCACCAGAAGTCCGAGAAACTCCGGGCGAGCAGTACTTC.

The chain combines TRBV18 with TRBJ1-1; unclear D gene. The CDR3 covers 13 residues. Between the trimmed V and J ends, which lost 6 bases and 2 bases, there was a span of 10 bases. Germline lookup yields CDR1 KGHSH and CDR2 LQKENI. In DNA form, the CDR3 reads TGTGCCAGCTCCCGGACCGATAACACTGAAGCTTTCTTT. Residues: CASSRTDNTEAFF.

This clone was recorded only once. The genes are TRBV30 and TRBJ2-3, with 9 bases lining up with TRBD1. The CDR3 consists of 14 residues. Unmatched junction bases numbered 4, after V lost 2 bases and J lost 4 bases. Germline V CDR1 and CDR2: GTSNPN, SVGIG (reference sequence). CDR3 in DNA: TGTGCCTGGAGTTCGGGACAGGGACCAGATACGCAGTATTTT. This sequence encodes CAWSSGQGPDTQYF.